Following are 12 T cell receptor beta chains from one sample sequenced in a study of T-cell memory formation after mild COVID-19. TCRdb independently ran MiXCR on the 5' RACE reads; one entry per CDR3 protein. The data hold about 560,000 distinct CDR3 sequences, with around 15% observed a single time. Sequencing was performed on PBMCs or a T cell subset sorted from them (not recorded which). These receptors originate from an adult woman who had mild COVID-19 (a few samples of this study predate the infection). Cell type and time point are not known.

On this clonotype: Its ends do not fully match the called genes, so a read error is possible. The gene calls are TRBV4-2 and TRBJ2-7; 9 bases align to TRBD2. From germline, CDR1 is LGHNA and CDR2 YNFKEQ. The CDR3 is 17 residues long. The CDR3 DNA reads as TGTGCCAGCATCCAAGATCAGGTGGCGGGGGGGTCCTACGAGCAGTACTTC. Encoded protein: CASIQDQVAGGSYEQYF.

In this sample, this clonotype turned up many times. V and J are TRBV20-1 and TRBJ1-1; no reliable D call. The CDR3 has 12 residues. V was trimmed by 7 bases and J by 4 bases, leaving 13 bases between them. Germline V lookup: CDR1 DFQATT, CDR2 SNEGSKA (reference sequence). CDR3 coding DNA: TGCAGTGTTGCCAGCAGGTTCACTGAAGCTTTCTTT. Protein sequence: CSVASRFTEAFF.

This chain links TRBV2 with TRBJ1-1; TRBD1 matches at 9 bases. This CDR3 has 12 residues. Germline-derived CDR1 and CDR2 are SNHLY and FYNNEI. V shed 4 bases, J shed 11 bases, and the junction held 5 bases outside the gene matches. CDR3 amino acids: CASSVGDRAAFF. For the CDR3, the DNA is TGTGCCAGCAGTGTCGGGGACAGGGCTGCTTTCTTT. The full variable domain, with the rest looked up from reference TRBV2 and TRBJ1-1, is EPEVTQTPSHQVTQMGQEVILRCVPISNHLYFYWYRQILGQKVEFLVSFYNNEISEKSEIFDDQFSVERPDGSNFTLKIRSTKLEDSAMYFCASSVGDRAAFFGQGTRLTVV.

CDR3 region: CASSLARLAGTEQYF. As DNA, the CDR3 is TGTGCCAGCAGCTTAGCGAGGCTAGCGGGAACCGAGCAGTACTTC. This chain joins TRBV11-1 and TRBJ2-7; TRBD2 matches 9 bases. The CDR3 extends over 15 amino acids. Germline CDR1 reads SGHAT; CDR2 reads FQDESV (reference sequence). V shed 0 bases and J 6 bases; nucleotides not matched to a gene: 6.

This clonotype was seen a few times. V gene TRBV4-1 combines with J gene TRBJ2-1; unclear D gene. Trimming left V 2 bases short and J 9 bases short, with 11 bases between. This CDR3 has 13 amino acids. Germline V gives CDR1 MGHRA, CDR2 YSYEKL. The CDR3 DNA is TGCGCCAGCAGCCAACAAAAGCCCGGTGAGCAGTTCTTC. This encodes CASSQQKPGEQFF.

The chain uses TRBV10-3 and TRBJ1-2, with D unclear. Trimming pared 1 base from V and 3 bases from J, leaving 6 bases between. CDR3 length: 13 amino acids. Germline V CDR1 and CDR2: ENHRY, SYGVKD. The CDR3: CAISEYRDYGYTF. DNA for the CDR3: TGTGCCATCAGTGAGTACCGAGACTATGGCTACACCTTC.

This clonotype was counted a single time. The rearrangement links TRBV4-3 to TRBJ2-4; 10 positions match TRBD1. V lost 0 bases, J lost 7 bases, and 6 bases stayed unmatched. There are 16 residues in the CDR3. CDR1 LGHNA and CDR2 YSLEER come from the germline V gene. CDR3 sequence reads: CASSQEGQGIANIQYF. Written as DNA, the CDR3 is TGCGCCAGCAGCCAAGAGGGACAGGGGATTGCGAACATTCAGTACTTC.

This clonotype was observed a handful of times. The CDR3 sequence: CASSQERADTQYF. The DNA for the CDR3 is TGTGCCAGCAGCCAGGAGCGAGCAGATACGCAGTATTTT. The chain recombines TRBV3-1 with TRBJ2-3; the D is unclear. In germline, CDR1 is LGHDT, CDR2 YNNKEL (reference sequence). The CDR3 sequence is 13 residues long. V lost 3 bases and J lost 4, with 8 bases in between.

The sample holds a few counts of this clonotype. V is TRBV9 and J is TRBJ1-4; D is possibly TRBD1 (5 bases). The CDR3 spans 15 residues. V lost 0 bases and J lost 8, with 14 bases in between. In germline, CDR1 is SGDLS, CDR2 YYNGEE. CDR3 in amino acids: CASSVEGRVKEKLFF. The CDR3 DNA reads TGTGCCAGCAGCGTAGAGGGGAGAGTGAAGGAAAAACTGTTTTTT. Full variable domain (missing parts from reference TRBV9 and TRBJ1-4): DSGVTQTPKHLITATGQRVTLRCSPRSGDLSVYWYQQSLDQGLQFLIQYYNGEERAKGNILERFSAQQFPDLHSELNLSSLELGDSALYFCASSVEGRVKEKLFFGSGTQLSVL.

V and J are TRBV20-1 and TRBJ1-1, with D maybe TRBD1 (5 bases). Trimming shortened V by 6 bases and J by 0 bases, and 17 bases separated the two germline ends. Looked up from germline, CDR1 is DFQATT and CDR2 is SNEGSKA (reference sequence). This CDR3 contains 15 residues. The CDR3 sequence is CSASALDKMNTEAFF. The CDR3 DNA is TGCAGTGCCAGTGCCTTGGACAAAATGAACACTGAAGCTTTCTTT.

The J gene is TRBJ2-3, the V gene TRBV5-1; no definite D call. The germline CDR1 and CDR2 sequences are SGHRS and YFSETQ. The CDR3 consists of 14 residues. Trimming stripped 0 bases from V and 6 bases from J, with 11 bases between. The CDR3 loop reads CASSLGPSVDTQYF. CDR3 sequence (DNA): TGCGCCAGCAGCTTGGGTCCCAGCGTGGATACGCAGTATTTT.

There are a few counts of this clonotype. This chain connects TRBV12-3 or TRBV12-4 to TRBJ2-5; D is perhaps TRBD1 (6 bases). The CDR3 contains 14 residues. The V and J ends lost 4 bases and 2 bases respectively, with 11 bases between them. The CDR3 spells CASSSGAHQETQYF. In DNA form, the CDR3 reads TGTGCCAGCAGTTCAGGGGCGCATCAAGAGACCCAGTACTTC.